This T cell receptor (beta chain) was recorded in a study of T-cell reconstitution after alpha-beta-depleted transplantation in children. General observations from the study: A year had passed since transplant, and T-cell counts and diversity by then came mostly from newly produced T cells.

There are 15 residues in the CDR3. V lost 4 bases to trimming and J lost 0 bases, with 8 bases between them. Germline CDR1 is SGHRS and CDR2 is YFSETQ. This clonotype was seen many times. Its antigen remains unknown. Preparing the TCRbeta library involved the use of unique molecular identifiers. TCRdb analysed the PCR reads with MiXCR anew, one entry per CDR3 protein. The sample lists about 260,000 distinct CDR3 sequences, around a tenth occurring once. The clonotype was recovered from a male patient between 2 and 15 years old who had a stem cell transplant for chronic granulomatous disease, so the T cells may come from the graft donor. The chain combines TRBV5-1 with TRBJ1-6; D is possibly TRBD1 (5 bases). Sequencing was performed on peripheral blood, taken 180 days after TCRalphabeta/CD19-depleted stem cell transplant. The CDR3 spells CASSIDSSYNSPLHF. Here the CDR3 DNA reads TGCGCCAGCAGCATAGACAGCTCCTATAATTCACCCCTCCACTTT.